This T cell receptor (beta chain) comes out of a study of cytomegalovirus exposure and HLA in healthy donors. CDR1 is MDHEN and CDR2 is SYDVKM in the germline V gene. The CDR3 runs 15 residues. Unmatched junction bases numbered 7, after V lost 2 bases and J lost 5 bases. Primers for the PCR totalled 60 Vbeta and 13 Jbeta. Assay: immunoSEQ multiplex PCR; the TCRdb copy retains only in-frame clones and omits some. The sample has 75,000 to 100,000 clones; around 73% are singletons. The source material was PBMCs. The sequence was obtained from a middle-aged man in good health and CMV-seronegative. This sequence joins TRBV28 and TRBJ2-5, with 8 bases identical to TRBD1. Here the CDR3 DNA reads TGTGCCAGCAGTTTAAATGACAGGGGCCGGGAGACCCAGTACTTC. Amino acids: CASSLNDRGRETQYF.